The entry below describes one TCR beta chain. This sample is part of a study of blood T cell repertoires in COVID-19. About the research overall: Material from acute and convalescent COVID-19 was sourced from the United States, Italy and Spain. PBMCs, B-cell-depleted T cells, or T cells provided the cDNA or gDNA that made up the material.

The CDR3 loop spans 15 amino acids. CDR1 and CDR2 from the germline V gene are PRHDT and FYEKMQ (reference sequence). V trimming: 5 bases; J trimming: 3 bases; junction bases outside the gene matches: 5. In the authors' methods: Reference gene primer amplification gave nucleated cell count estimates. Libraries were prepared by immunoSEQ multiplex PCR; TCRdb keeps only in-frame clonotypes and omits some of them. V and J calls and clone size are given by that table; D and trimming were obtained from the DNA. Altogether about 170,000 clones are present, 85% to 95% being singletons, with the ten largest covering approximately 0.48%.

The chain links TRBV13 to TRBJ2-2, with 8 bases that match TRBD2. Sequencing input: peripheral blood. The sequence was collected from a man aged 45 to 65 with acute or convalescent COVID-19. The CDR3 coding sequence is TGTGCCAGCAGCCCGACTAGCGCGTACACCGGGGAGCTGTTTTTT. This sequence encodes CASSPTSAYTGELFF.